The rows below give T cell receptor beta chains drawn from one sample of a study of cytomegalovirus exposure and HLA in healthy donors. Generated by immunoSEQ multiplex PCR, the TCRdb table keeps only in-frame clones and is missing some. Among about 200,000 clones, around 83% were seen once, and the ten largest hold 1.4%. The material sequenced was PBMCs. The receptors were gathered from a girl under 18 in good health and CMV-seronegative. The conserved cysteine and the conserved F or W are not part of the CDR3 here.

J gene: TRBJ1-6
V gene: TRBV7-8
CDR3 protein: ASSPDRGNSPLH

J gene: TRBJ2-7
V gene: TRBV4-2
CDR3 protein: ASSQAGTAPSYEQY

J gene: TRBJ2-1
V gene: TRBV7-9
CDR3 protein: ASSLRLAGDYNEQF

J gene: TRBJ1-1
V gene: TRBV19
CDR3 protein: ATVMNTEAF

J gene: TRBJ1-5
V gene: TRBV6-5
CDR3 protein: ASEPLYQPQH

J gene: TRBJ1-2
V gene: TRBV4-2
CDR3 protein: ASSQTRSGYT

J gene: TRBJ2-3
V gene: TRBV7-2
CDR3 protein: ASSSTSGGGLTDTQY

J gene: TRBJ2-6
V gene: TRBV5-1
CDR3 protein: ASSLAPGSGANVLT

J gene: TRBJ1-2
V gene: TRBV9
CDR3 protein: ASSVVSSGYGYT

J gene: TRBJ1-5
V gene: TRBV7-2
CDR3 protein: ASSLSLQALPNQPQH

J gene: TRBJ1-2
V gene: TRBV14
CDR3 protein: ASSQVHSTGYT

J gene: TRBJ2-7
V gene: TRBV18
CDR3 protein: ASSITGYEQY

J gene: TRBJ2-2
V gene: TRBV5-1
CDR3 protein: ASSPEGFQGATGELF

J gene: TRBJ1-2
V gene: TRBV5-1
CDR3 protein: ASSLGQGSLVYGYT

J gene: TRBJ1-1
V gene: TRBV5-1
CDR3 protein: ASSFMGAGNTEAF